The clone carrying this T cell receptor beta chain was recorded at least ten times. Its target is not known. The data were taken from a study of breast tumors, draining lymph nodes, adjacent tissues. Study results and limitations: Compared with basal-like, luminal-like tumors shared significantly more repertoire with nontumor tissue. Tumor TCR diversity was below lymph nodes but above nontumor tissue. Data fit most tumor T cells coming from lymph node, expanding in tumor.

Via MiXCR, TCRdb re-called the multiplex PCR reads, giving one row per CDR3 protein. The table has more than 50,000 distinct CDR3 sequences, roughly 40% seen once. Germline lookup yields CDR1 LGHNA and CDR2 YNFKEQ. This CDR3 spans 15 amino acids. V was clipped by 4 bases and J by 4 bases, with 15 bases between them. This sequence joins TRBV4-2 and TRBJ2-3; unclear D gene. Sequences were obtained from breast tumor tissue. This TCR derives from a female donor with breast cancer. Some clones in this sample may be carry-over from other donors' samples. CDR3 sequence (DNA): TGTGCCAGCAGCCCGCTCTTATCAGGCTCAGATACGCAGTATTTT. Residues: CASSPLLSGSDTQYF.